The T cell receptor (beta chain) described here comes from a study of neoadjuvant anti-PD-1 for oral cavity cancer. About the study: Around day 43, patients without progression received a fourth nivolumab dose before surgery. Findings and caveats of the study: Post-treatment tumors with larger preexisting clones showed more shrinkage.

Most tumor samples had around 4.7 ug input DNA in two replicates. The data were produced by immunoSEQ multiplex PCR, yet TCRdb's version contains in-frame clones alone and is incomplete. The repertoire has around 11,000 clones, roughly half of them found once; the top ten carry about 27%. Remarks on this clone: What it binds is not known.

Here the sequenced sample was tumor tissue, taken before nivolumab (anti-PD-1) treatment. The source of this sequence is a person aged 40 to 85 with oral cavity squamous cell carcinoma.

The CDR3: CASSRGQGGQYEQYF. The CDR3 DNA follows: TGCGCCAGCAGCCGAGGACAGGGGGGCCAATACGAGCAGTACTTC. The chain combines TRBV5-1 with TRBJ2-7; 10 nucleotides line up with TRBD1. Trimming cost V 4 bases and J 4 bases; bases outside gene matches: 8. This CDR3 is 15 amino acids long. Germline V gives CDR1 SGHRS, CDR2 YFSETQ.